Following are 3 T cell receptor beta chains from one sample sequenced in a study of OX40 agonist ivuxolimab in advanced cancers. Sequencing used immunoSEQ multiplex PCR; TCRdb keeps in-frame clones, though not all of them. The profile shows 65,000 or so clones, 75% to 90% of them singletons. Material: CD4+ or CD8+ T cells sorted from blood, obtained in a trial of the OX40 agonist ivuxolimab. These receptors were collected from an adult with an advanced solid tumor such as melanoma, head and neck, liver or kidney cancer.

The chain links TRBV28 to TRBJ2-7; TRBD2 agrees at 7 bases. The length of the CDR3 is 15 residues. Germline loops: CDR1 MDHEN, CDR2 SYDVKM. V dropped 5 bases and J dropped 1; count of bases not matched to a gene: 8. This chain's CDR3 is CASSPLLADSYEQYF. CDR3 in DNA: TGTGCCAGCAGTCCCCTCCTAGCGGATTCCTACGAGCAGTACTTC.

V usage is TRBV5-1 and J usage is TRBJ1-1; unclear D gene. From germline, CDR1 is SGHRS and CDR2 YFSETQ. V lost 0 bases to trimming and J lost 0 bases, with 6 bases between them. The CDR3 covers 14 residues. DNA for the CDR3: TGCGCCAGCAGCTTGGACGTCATGAACACTGAAGCTTTCTTT. Amino acid sequence: CASSLDVMNTEAFF.

The chain uses TRBV28 and TRBJ1-1, with a tentative D call TRBD1 (6 bases). Germline V gene data show CDR1 as MDHEN and CDR2 as SYDVKM. The CDR3 has 16 amino acids. Trimming took off 7 bases at V and 4 bases at J, with 22 bases between the two ends. The chain's CDR3 is CASNPVGGAWGTEAFF. The DNA for the CDR3 is TGTGCCAGCAACCCCGTGGGGGGCGCGTGGGGCACTGAAGCTTTCTTT.